This T cell receptor beta chain was retrieved from a study of cytomegalovirus exposure and HLA in healthy donors. Trimming stripped 0 bases from V and 7 bases from J, with 18 bases between. The CDR3 extends over 16 amino acids. CDR1 is MNHEY, CDR2 SMNVEV, per germline (reference sequence). Assay used: immunoSEQ multiplex PCR; TCRdb lists only in-frame clones, some missing. Of 300,000 or so clones in the sample, nearly 90% were seen once. The sequencing sample was made of PBMCs. The clonotype comes from a man aged 25-45 years in good health and CMV-seronegative. This chain connects TRBV27 to TRBJ2-5; D may be TRBD1 (5 bases). The CDR3 sequence is CASSLSSPGLLRTQYF. Written as DNA, the CDR3 is TGTGCCAGCAGTTTATCGTCGCCAGGGCTTTTGCGGACCCAGTACTTC.